Listed here are 17 T cell receptor beta chains from one sample, sequenced in a study of metastatic and nonmetastatic thyroid tumors. Each patient came to thyroid surgery without any prior treatment (of any kind). With MiXCR, TCRdb reprocessed the PCR reads. The sample consists of about 5,000 clones, 25% to 35% of them appearing once. Input material: adjacent normal tissue. The receptor set was obtained from a female donor with papillary thyroid cancer or a benign thyroid nodule (not recorded which). Some clones in this sample may be carry-over from other donors' samples.

This clone ranks as medium-sized. The chain recombines TRBV28 with TRBJ1-1, with D possibly matching TRBD1 (6 bases). CDR1 and CDR2 from the germline V gene are MDHEN and SYDVKM. Trimming pared 4 bases from V and 1 base from J, leaving 25 bases between. The CDR3 covers 19 residues. CDR3 protein: CASSSHSSITGRGNTEAFF. The CDR3 coding sequence is TGTGCCAGCAGTTCCCACTCTTCAATCACAGGGAGGGGGAACACTGAAGCTTTCTTT.

V is TRBV28 and J is TRBJ2-7; the match to TRBD2 covers 12 bases. J lost 5 bases, V lost 11 bases, and 10 bases had no gene match. The CDR3 totals 14 residues. Germline assignment: CDR1 MDHEN and CDR2 SYDVKM. The CDR3 loop is CAGTRLAGEHEQYF. CDR3 DNA: TGTGCCGGGACTAGACTAGCGGGAGAACACGAGCAGTACTTC.

The chain is built from TRBV20-1 and TRBJ1-6; D ambiguous. In germline, CDR1 is DFQATT, CDR2 SNEGSKA (reference sequence). The CDR3 consists of 13 residues. V was shortened by 6 bases and J by 5 bases, with 11 bases between the two germline ends. As DNA, the CDR3 is TGCAGTGCACCTGGGTCCAATAATTCACCCCTCCACTTT. This sequence encodes CSAPGSNNSPLHF.

This clone is labeled large. J is TRBJ2-1 and V is TRBV6-1; 13 bases are a match to TRBD2. The CDR3 is 14 residues long. Germline CDR1 reads MNHNS; CDR2 reads SASEGT. Trimming removed 7 bases from V and 10 bases from J; junction bases left unmatched: 7. For the CDR3, the DNA is TGTGCCAGCACCGGGACTAGCGGGAATAGGGAGCAGTTCTTC. Protein product: CASTGTSGNREQFF.

The chain links TRBV11-1 to TRBJ2-7; 8 nucleotides align to TRBD1. Germline assignment: CDR1 SGHAT and CDR2 FQDESV (reference sequence). With 5 bases clipped from V and 7 bases from J, the junction kept 7 bases outside the gene matches. CDR3 length equals 13 residues. DNA for the CDR3: TGTGCCAGCAGCGCGGGACAGGTCTTGGAGCAGTACTTC. Its translation: CASSAGQVLEQYF.

The chain carries TRBV5-1 and TRBJ2-3, with 7 bases lining up with TRBD2. With V trimmed by 2 bases and J by 2 bases, 5 bases remained unmatched. This CDR3 is built from 15 residues. The germline V gene encodes CDR1 SGHRS and CDR2 YFSETQ. The CDR3 protein is CASSFGAGFTDTQYF. As DNA, the CDR3 is TGCGCCAGCAGCTTCGGAGCGGGATTCACAGATACGCAGTATTTT.

J is TRBJ1-2 and V is TRBV19; TRBD1 might be the D (5 bases). This CDR3 has 14 residues. Germline loops: CDR1 LNHDA, CDR2 SQIVND (reference sequence). V lost 4 bases and J 5 bases, leaving 14 bases between the germline ends. The CDR3 region has the DNA TGTGCCAGTAGTACCCCAGGGCCTCCTTATGGCTACACCTTC. Protein product: CASSTPGPPYGYTF. Filled out from reference TRBV19 and TRBJ1-2, the complete variable domain reads DGGITQSPKYLFRKEGQNVTLSCEQNLNHDAMYWYRQDPGQGLRLIYYSQIVNDFQKGDIAEGYSVSREKKESFPLTVTSAQKNPTAFYLCASSTPGPPYGYTFGSGTRLTVV.

The DNA of the CDR3 is TGTGCCAGTAGTCCGCCCTGGGGGGGGACAGAGTCCACTGAAGCTTTCTTT. This gives the protein CASSPPWGGTESTEAFF. The V gene is TRBV19, the J gene TRBJ1-1; 7 bases fit TRBD1. V gave up 5 bases and J gave up 4 bases; unmatched junction bases: 16. Germline-derived CDR1 and CDR2 are LNHDA and SQIVND (reference sequence). The CDR3 is 17 residues long.

This clone was observed a few times. Relative to the germline gene, one junction end is altered; a read error may explain this. The chain joins TRBV6-5 to TRBJ2-7, with no clear D. This CDR3 is 14 amino acids long. The germline gives CDR1 MNHEY, CDR2 SVGAGI. This CDR3 is CASSYSKIPHEQYF. In nucleotides, the CDR3 is TGTGCCAGCAGTTACTCGAAGATACCTCACGAGCAGTACTTT.

CDR3 protein: CASSLGETQYF. The CDR3, as DNA: TGTGCCAGCAGTTTAGGAGAGACCCAGTACTTC. The rearrangement uses TRBV27 and TRBJ2-5; D is uncertain. V dropped 2 bases and J dropped 4 bases, with 2 bases sitting between them. In germline, CDR1 is MNHEY, CDR2 SMNVEV (reference sequence). The CDR3 is 11 amino acids.

This clone was seen repeatedly, ten times or more. A much larger clone sits a single nucleotide away, making a read error possible. The rearrangement uses TRBV20-1 and TRBJ2-3, with D possibly matching TRBD2 (6 bases). CDR3 length: 12 amino acids. CDR1 and CDR2 from the germline V gene are DFQATT and SNEGSKA (reference sequence). CDR3 DNA: TGCAGTGCTAGAGCGGGGGAAGATGCGCAGTATTTT. Protein sequence: CSARAGEDAQYF.

Within the sample, this clone is large. V is TRBV5-1 and J is TRBJ1-3; the match to TRBD1 covers 10 bases. Germline CDR1 SGHRS, CDR2 YFSETQ. This CDR3 region has 18 residues. Trimming removed 0 bases from V and 0 bases from J; junction bases left unmatched: 6. DNA of the CDR3: TGCGCCAGCAGCTTGGATGGGACAGGGGCCTTCTCTGGAAACACCATATATTTT. It yields the protein CASSLDGTGAFSGNTIYF.

The CDR3 protein is CASSEAQGGGYTF. The CDR3 coding sequence is TGTGCCAGCAGTGAGGCCCAGGGGGGTGGCTACACCTTC. This chain uses TRBV2 with TRBJ1-2; TRBD1 matches at 7 bases. Looked up from germline, CDR1 is SNHLY and CDR2 is FYNNEI. The CDR3 sequence is 13 residues long. V lost 3 bases to trimming and J lost 7 bases; unmatched junction nucleotides: 5.

The V call is TRBV20-1, the J call TRBJ1-2; the match to TRBD1 covers 8 bases. CDR3 length equals 15 residues. Per the germline V gene, CDR1 is DFQATT and CDR2 is SNEGSKA (reference sequence). Losses at the gene ends were 4 bases for V and 7 bases for J; bases not matched to a gene: 14. The CDR3 coding sequence is TGCAGTGCTACTCCCGACAGGGGCGCTATGGGTGGCTACACCTTC. Translation gives CSATPDRGAMGGYTF.

The V call is TRBV28, the J call TRBJ2-3; tentatively, D is TRBD1 (5 bases). The germline V gene encodes CDR1 MDHEN and CDR2 SYDVKM. CDR3 length: 15 amino acids. V lost 7 bases and J 2 bases, leaving 16 bases between the germline ends. The DNA for the CDR3 is TGTGCCAGCACCCCGGTGGGGCTTAACACAGATACGCAGTATTTT. Protein sequence: CASTPVGLNTDTQYF.

This chain joins TRBV29-1 and TRBJ2-2; D unresolved. This CDR3 is built from 11 residues. Trimming took 4 bases from V and 13 from J, leaving 13 bases between them. Germline values: CDR1 SQVTM, CDR2 ANQGSEA. This CDR3 is CSVVVPGWLFF. The CDR3 region has the DNA TGCAGCGTTGTCGTTCCTGGTTGGCTGTTTTTT.

This clone is termed medium-sized. Other nucleotide sequences in the sample specify the same CDR3. The gene calls are TRBV12-3 or TRBV12-4 and TRBJ1-1; 9 positions agree with TRBD1. Trimming cost V 6 bases and J 1 base; bases outside gene matches: 6. The CDR3 is 15 residues long. CDR3 nucleotides: TGTGCCAGCAGAAACACAGGGGGCGCGAACACTGAAGCTTTCTTT. Encoded protein: CASRNTGGANTEAFF.